This T cell receptor (beta chain) came from a study of cytomegalovirus exposure and HLA in healthy donors (dated by TCRdb to between 2016 and 2019). As for the study more broadly: According to an earlier analysis of a few hundred of the donors, about 179 million T cells yielded roughly 110 million unique TCR beta sequences and about 280 Gb of sequence data. An early release covering roughly 600 HLA-typed donors comprised approximately 290 gigabases of sequencing data and some 79 million unique TCR sequences. The genetic ancestry cluster associated with self-reported Caucasian donors included about four fifths of the 350 to 500 genotyped donors. The study was designed to test whether signatures of past pathogen exposure could be identified by cataloging public T cell receptors. Using immunosequencing, the study profiled T cell repertoires from fewer than 700 subjects and related those repertoires to cytomegalovirus serostatus. Along with the roughly 670-subject first cohort, a separate validation cohort of over 90 different subjects was used. To predict cytomegalovirus infection status, the study brought together high-throughput TCR immunosequencing, statistical association of individual TCRs with disease status, and machine learning. A later analysis re-examined previously published TCR beta repertoires from roughly 720 donors and added high-resolution HLA genotyping to investigate patterns of TCR occurrence. The later analysis used no new phenotypic data to find candidate immune exposures, relying instead on TCR beta sequences and their occurrence across donors. In an earlier analysis of roughly 600 of the donors, high-throughput TCR beta sequencing was used to judge whether each TCR beta V gene segment behaved as functional or pseudogenic. Donor age, sex, ethnicity and CMV serostatus were collected together with the repertoire data. In a later genetic analysis, genome-wide SNP genotypes for about 65% of the 666 donors were used, and that subset was treated as a discovery cohort. Every repertoire in the discovery cohort had been generated on one and the same sequencing platform. Class I and class II HLA loci were covered by the typing at four-digit resolution. Typing coverage differed by locus: A, B, C, DRB1 and DQB1 were typed in roughly 620-630 donors, DQA1 in about 560, DPA1 in some 600, and DPB1 in approximately 450. Roughly 5 DR-DQ haplotypes were handled as single units for association and clustering, since linkage in the cohort was strong. Among roughly 400 genotyped donors of the cohort, an average of about 220,000 unique TCR beta nucleotide sequences was sequenced per donor, of which approximately 18% were non-productive. The investigation overall reported the following: Compared with equally common non-associated chains, HLA-associated TCR beta chains in a later analysis were more clonally expanded and had lower generation probabilities. Assigning TCR associations to individual alleles was difficult when HLA alleles, especially DR and DQ, strongly co-occurred. Because HLA typing was unavailable for some donors at each locus, only the typed subset was used in association tests. According to a later analysis, most CMV-associated TCR beta chains appeared to be HLA-restricted, and the HLA associations seemed to be driven largely by CMV exposure. Across donors, most TCR sequences were observed very rarely, whereas some public TCRs were present in many individuals. A few of the identified cytomegalovirus-associated TCR beta chains were confirmed in vitro to be specific for cytomegalovirus antigens. A further reported finding was that TCR beta sequences accurately predicted the HLA-A and HLA-B alleles for most subjects in the first cohort. Only TCR beta chains were sequenced in this cohort, and the absence of alpha or paired-chain data limited detectable features. Several of the top co-occurrence clusters appeared to be linked to parvovirus B19, influenza, CMV and Epstein-Barr virus, according to a later analysis. Correlated functional status among segregating V segments might reflect linkage disequilibrium, but an unknown experimental factor could not be ruled out. At a false discovery rate of 0.05, a later analysis linked under 20,000 TCR beta sequences to specific HLA alleles. Some IMGT-functional V segments, including TRBV6-2 and TRBV6-3, could not be distinguished by the 87-base-pair reads and were therefore excluded. For the cohort, immune exposure information was limited to CMV serostatus. Cytomegalovirus status was reported to be diagnosed by the classifier with high specificity and sensitivity in both the original and validation cohorts. The sequencing pipeline was judged likely to have produced a cluster of highly shared sequence variants as a technical artifact. In a later analysis, TCR association rates were found to vary across HLA loci, with the most associated TCRs seen for DRB1 alleles and the fewest for HLA-C alleles. A later genetic analysis associated a missense DCLRE1C variant with V-gene and J-gene trimming of TCR beta chains, and an independent cohort replicated the association. A total of 164 TCR beta chains were listed by the study as associated with cytomegalovirus. According to the authors, the approach could potentially be generalized to other disease states and immunological phenotypes. The earlier analysis of some 560 of the donors excluded some 16 rarely observed V segments, including chromosome 9 orphons, because counts were too low. Roughly uniform sequencing depth across donors was assumed in presence/absence analyses, although this assumption may not hold. Compared with the 666-donor mean, donors in an Asian-associated ancestry cluster had fewer N-insertions in productive TCRs, according to a later genetic analysis. In an earlier analysis of about 540 of the donors, most TCR beta V segments were observed in productive rearrangements about 87% or about 30% of the time, broadly matching IMGT annotations.

In total, approximately 610 healthy bone marrow donors made up the cohort. At the time of sampling, every cohort member was nominally healthy, though immune exposures that went unrecorded were likely present. The donor tested CMV seropositive and was one of the 289 seropositive cohort members. Every donor gave a peripheral blood sample, and the peripheral blood mononuclear cells from that sample were used for TCR beta sequencing. Genomic DNA was extracted from the blood cell samples with the Qiagen DNeasy Blood Extraction Kit. Regarding this clone: No cognate antigen has been identified for it. No much larger clone exists at a distance of one base, and base qualities are not known.

Libraries were constructed by the immunoSEQ multiplex PCR assay. A mixture of 60 forward primers for TCR Vbeta segments and 13 reverse primers for TCR Jbeta segments was used in the multiplex PCR. The CDR3 region of rearranged TCR beta genes was amplified from genomic DNA by a multiplex PCR assay. On the Illumina HiSeq System, the amplified TCR beta libraries were sequenced as 87-base-pair reads. The paper's data handling went like this. Across the 670 or so repertoires, a later analysis counted tens of millions of unique TCR beta chains, roughly 11 million of which were shared by at least two donors. To remove PCR and sequencing errors, raw reads were error-corrected and collapsed into unique sequences using a nearest-neighbor algorithm that merged closely related sequences. Alignment of CDR3 sequences to IMGT reference sequences was used to assign V, D and J gene segments. For a sequence to be retained, a match of at least six nucleotides to both a V gene segment and a J gene segment was required. Rearrangements were classified as productive when the CDR3 lacked stop codons and remained in frame with V and J, and all other rearrangements were classified as non-productive. Following IMGT convention, CDR3 was defined as the stretch from the second conserved V-encoded cysteine up to the conserved J-encoded phenylalanine. Sequences without an unambiguous match to a single V gene segment were excluded from the earlier analysis of a few hundred of the donors. In an earlier analysis of some 590 of the donors, V segments were called functional above 56.7% productive rearrangements and were called segregating when the between-donor standard deviation exceeded 5%. A statistical classification framework was built for diagnosing cytomegalovirus status from the catalog of TCR beta chain sequences. In a later analysis, TCR nucleotide sequences were compared against IMGT/GENE-DB human TR gene sequences so that V and J genes could be assigned. In a later analysis, CDR3 sequences and most-parsimonious VDJ recombination scenarios were assigned using the TCRdist pipeline. A later analysis defined each TCR beta chain by its CDR3 amino acid sequence plus V-gene family, and excluded reads lacking a unique V-gene family. A later analysis removed 592 highly shared, low-generation-probability nucleotide sequences to deal with suspected cross-contamination and a sequencing artifact. In a later analysis, a clonal expansion index for each public chain was calculated from normalized within-repertoire ranks of inferred template counts. In a later analysis, generation probabilities were computed with a VDJ recombination model fitted to out-of-frame rearrangements, and the resulting probabilities were checked against IGoR. In a later analysis, TCR-TCR, TCR-HLA and TCR-CMV co-occurrence was scored with hypergeometric tests, and a repertoire-size bias correction was applied to TCR pairs. A later analysis estimated false discovery rates by permuting HLA or CMV assignments 20 times. In a later analysis, co-occurring TCRs were grouped using DBSCAN, with TCRdist sequence similarity added in when clustering inside HLA-allele-positive subsets. For co-occurrence clustering, repertoires with fewer than 30,000 or more than 120,000 public chains were excluded, along with roughly 5 repertoires with anomalous nucleotide sharing. What TCRdb holds here is the immuneACCESS table cut down to in-frame rearrangements. Part of the clones is not present; checked against another copy, under half of the missing clones reflect an unresolved V gene, and the others are unexplained. V, J and clone size were drawn from that table, and D and trimming were deduced from the DNA. The sample profile shows about 140,000 clones; approximately 82% of them were found once. Roughly 1.4% of the sample is in the top ten clones.

CDR1 and CDR2 are read off the germline V gene as MNHEY and SVGAGI. The CDR3 starts with the cysteine, ends with the phenylalanine, and has 13 residues. Only CDR3 DNA is held: 39 bases, read in frame from base 1. V is pared back by 6 bases and J by 3 bases, with 12 bases lying between the germline termini. The origin of this receptor is a man aged 30 to 45 in good health and CMV-seropositive. Recombination linked TRBV6-5 to TRBJ2-7; tentative D gene TRBD2, with 7 bases matching. The sample consisted of PBMCs. Here the CDR3 is given as CASSTGGSYEQYF. The nucleotide sequence reads TGTGCCAGCAGCACGGGGGGCAGCTACGAGCAGTACTTC.